The 32 T cell receptor beta chains listed next were all sequenced from one sample in a study of blood T cell repertoires in COVID-19. TCRdb's table, derived via immunoSEQ multiplex PCR, lists solely in-frame clones and lacks some. This table has around 99,000 clones, over 60% appearing once. Sample: peripheral blood. The receptor set was obtained from a man aged 65 to 85 with acute or convalescent COVID-19.

The CDR3: CASSHKDRANTGELFF. CDR3 nucleotide sequence: TGCGCCAGCAGCCATAAGGACAGGGCGAACACCGGGGAGCTGTTTTTT. The gene calls are TRBV4-1 and TRBJ2-2; TRBD1 aligns across 8 bases. CDR1 MGHRA and CDR2 YSYEKL come from the germline V gene. There are 16 residues in the CDR3. V lost 3 bases to trimming and J lost 0 bases; unmatched junction nucleotides: 3.

The chain uses TRBV13 and TRBJ1-4; possible D gene TRBD1, 5 bases. Trimming removed 0 bases from V and 4 bases from J, with 9 bases in between. The CDR3 loop spans 15 amino acids. From germline, CDR1 is PRHDT and CDR2 FYEKMQ (reference sequence). CDR3: CASSLGTGSNEKLFF. As DNA, the CDR3 is TGTGCCAGCAGCTTAGGTACAGGAAGTAATGAAAAACTGTTTTTT.

The chain combines TRBV4-3 with TRBJ2-1, with D maybe TRBD1 (5 bases). CDR1 is LGHNA, CDR2 YSLEER, per germline. The CDR3 has 14 residues. The V and J ends lost 1 base and 9 bases respectively, with 13 bases between them. This CDR3 reads CASSQVAGSPEQFF. The CDR3 DNA follows: TGCGCCAGCAGCCAAGTGGCAGGGTCCCCTGAGCAGTTCTTC.

This clone showed up just a few times. The J gene is TRBJ2-1, the V gene TRBV2; TRBD1 matches 10 bases. With V trimmed by 4 bases and J by 1 base, 1 base remained unmatched. Germline lookup yields CDR1 SNHLY and CDR2 FYNNEI. The length of the CDR3 is 15 residues. CDR3 sequence (DNA): TGTGCCAGCAGTGTGGACAGGGGGTCCTACAATGAGCAGTTCTTC. Translating it yields CASSVDRGSYNEQFF. Full variable domain (outside the CDR3, taken from reference TRBV2 and TRBJ2-1): EPEVTQTPSHQVTQMGQEVILRCVPISNHLYFYWYRQILGQKVEFLVSFYNNEISEKSEIFDDQFSVERPDGSNFTLKIRSTKLEDSAMYFCASSVDRGSYNEQFFGPGTRLTVL.

The CDR3 is CASSVSSGGQETQYF. CDR3 nucleotides: TGTGCCAGCAGCGTATCTAGCGGGGGGCAAGAGACCCAGTACTTC. The rearrangement joins TRBV9 to TRBJ2-5; 11 bases align to TRBD2. The germline gives CDR1 SGDLS, CDR2 YYNGEE. This CDR3 contains 15 residues. J was trimmed by 2 bases and V by 1 base; bases with no gene match: 1.

V is TRBV18 and J is TRBJ2-2; TRBD1 aligns across 8 bases. J lost 5 bases, V lost 4 bases, and 9 bases had no gene match. This CDR3 is built from 16 residues. Germline V gene sequence: CDR1 KGHSH, CDR2 LQKENI. Here the CDR3 DNA reads TGTGCCAGCTCACAAAGCAGGGGGCTCGGTACCGGGGAGCTGTTTTTT. Translation: CASSQSRGLGTGELFF.

The CDR3 DNA follows: TGCGCCAGCAGCTTAGGACAGGGAATGCAAGAGACCCAGTACTTC. It codes for CASSLGQGMQETQYF. The V call is TRBV5-1, the J call TRBJ2-5; 8 bases align to TRBD1. The CDR3 runs 15 residues. V trimming: 2 bases; J trimming: 2 bases; junction bases outside the gene matches: 5. In germline, CDR1 is SGHRS, CDR2 YFSETQ.

The rearrangement uses TRBV11-2 and TRBJ2-7, with 13 bases aligning to TRBD2. Germline loops: CDR1 SGHAT, CDR2 FQNNGV. This CDR3 has 17 residues. J gave up 2 bases and V 3 bases, and 7 bases lay outside the gene matches. The CDR3 nucleotides are TGTGCCAGCAGCTTGGGACTAGCGGGGAAGCTTCCCTACGAGCAGTACTTC. Translation gives CASSLGLAGKLPYEQYF.

The chain recombines TRBV5-6 with TRBJ1-2; 8 nucleotides align to TRBD1. This CDR3 comprises 15 residues. The V and J ends lost 4 bases and 5 bases, in that order; junction bases with no gene match: 10. Germline V gene sequence: CDR1 SGHDT, CDR2 YYEEEE. CDR3 loop: CASSEQGGDRYGYTF. DNA of the CDR3: TGTGCCAGCAGCGAACAGGGGGGTGATAGGTATGGCTACACCTTC.

Of note for this clone: One junction end disagrees with the germline gene, perhaps due to a read error. The rearrangement uses TRBV7-2 and TRBJ1-1; 10 bases fit TRBD1. CDR1 is SGHTA, CDR2 FQGNSA, per germline. The CDR3 sequence is 11 residues long. CDR3 protein: CASSLDRGPWF. CDR3 in DNA: TGTGCCAGCAGCCTAGACAGGGGGCCTTGGTTT. Full variable domain (remainder filled in from reference TRBV7-2 and TRBJ1-1): GAGVSQSPSNKVTEKGKDVELRCDPISGHTALYWYRQSLGQGLEFLIYFQGNSAPDKSGLPSDRFSAERTGGSVSTLTIQRTQQEDSAVYLCASSLDRGPWFGQGTRLTVV.

The gene calls are TRBV18 and TRBJ1-1; TRBD1 matches 8 bases. This CDR3 spans 16 amino acids. Germline CDR1 and CDR2: KGHSH and LQKENI. V was clipped by 5 bases and J by 7 bases; unmatched bases: 15. DNA for the CDR3: TGTGCCAGCTCAGCATCGACAGGGGTAACTCTTGGTGAAGCTTTCTTT. As protein: CASSASTGVTLGEAFF.

This chain links TRBV14 with TRBJ2-7; D is possibly TRBD2 (6 bases). Trimming removed 3 bases from V and 5 bases from J, with 14 bases in between. Germline lookup yields CDR1 SGHDN and CDR2 FVKESK. This CDR3 contains 14 residues. The CDR3 bases are TGTGCCAGCAGCCACCGCGGGGTGCGAAACGAGCAGTACTTC. This codes for CASSHRGVRNEQYF. The variable domain in full, completed from reference TRBV14 and TRBJ2-7, reads EAGVTQFPSHSVIEKGQTVTLRCDPISGHDNLYWYRRVMGKEIKFLLHFVKESKQDESGMPNNRFLAERTGGTYSTLKVQPAELEDSGVYFCASSHRGVRNEQYFGPGTRLTVT.

The table lists this clone with a few counts. V gene TRBV5-5 combines with J gene TRBJ1-3; no clear D. Germline V gene sequence: CDR1 SGHKS, CDR2 YYEKEE (reference sequence). V dropped 0 bases and J dropped 4 bases, with 5 bases sitting between them. The CDR3 loop spans 13 amino acids. The CDR3 DNA is TGTGCCAGCAGCTTGGACAGAGGAAACACCATATATTTT. Protein sequence: CASSLDRGNTIYF.

The CDR3 nucleotides read TGCGCCAGCATGCGGGGGACTGAGCAGTTCTTC. Translating it yields CASMRGTEQFF. This chain connects TRBV10-1 to TRBJ2-1; the match to TRBD2 covers 7 bases. CDR1 WNHNN and CDR2 SYGVQD come from the germline V gene (reference sequence). The trim removed 7 bases at V and 9 bases at J, leaving 3 bases unmatched. The CDR3 runs 11 residues.

The rearrangement links TRBV11-1 to TRBJ2-7; TRBD1 matches 9 bases. This CDR3 is 15 amino acids long. Germline-derived CDR1 and CDR2 are SGHAT and FQDESV (reference sequence). V was clipped by 6 bases and J by 2 bases; unmatched bases: 8. CDR3: CASRPAGTGPYEQYF. In DNA, the CDR3 is TGTGCCAGCAGACCAGCGGGGACAGGGCCCTACGAGCAGTACTTC.

The V and J genes are TRBV6-6 and TRBJ2-2, with a possible D match to TRBD2 (7 bases). The CDR3 totals 15 residues. Germline loops: CDR1 MNHNY, CDR2 SVGAGI (reference sequence). Trimming removed 5 bases from V and 2 bases from J, with 12 bases in between. The CDR3 DNA reads as TGTGCCAGCAGTCCCCGGGGGGCTAACACCGGGGAGCTGTTTTTT. Translating gives CASSPRGANTGELFF.

This clone was found a few times. DNA for the CDR3: TGTGCCACCAGCAGAGAGCCTCGGGATCTTCGTCAGTATTTT. This codes for CATSREPRDLRQYF. This chain links TRBV15 with TRBJ2-3; possibly TRBD2 for D (5 bases). CDR3 length: 14 amino acids. The V end was cut by 0 bases, the J end by 12 bases, with 16 bases between. Germline V lookup: CDR1 LNHNV, CDR2 YYDKDF (reference sequence). The full variable domain, with the rest looked up from reference TRBV15 and TRBJ2-3, is DAMVIQNPRYQVTQFGKPVTLSCSQTLNHNVMYWYQQKSSQAPKLLFHYYDKDFNNEADTPDNFQSRRPNTSFCFLDIRSPGLGDTAMYLCATSREPRDLRQYFGPGTRLTVL.

The V call is TRBV10-3, the J call TRBJ1-5, with TRBD1 matching over 9 bases. This CDR3 has 18 amino acids. J was trimmed by 7 bases and V by 0 bases; bases with no gene match: 13. CDR1 ENHRY and CDR2 SYGVKD come from the germline V gene. The CDR3 DNA follows: TGTGCCATCAGTGAGTCGTTTTCCGGGACAGGGAACGGGCAGCCCCAGCATTTT. Residues: CAISESFSGTGNGQPQHF.

The V gene is TRBV18, the J gene TRBJ1-3, with 8 positions matching TRBD1. Germline loops: CDR1 KGHSH, CDR2 LQKENI. J was trimmed by 0 bases and V by 3 bases; bases with no gene match: 4. The CDR3 is made up of 16 amino acids. The CDR3 nucleotides read TGTGCCAGCTCACCGACAGGGGCACCCTCTGGAAACACCATATATTTT. It translates to CASSPTGAPSGNTIYF. Full variable domain (outside the CDR3, taken from reference TRBV18 and TRBJ1-3): NAGVMQNPRHLVRRRGQEARLRCSPMKGHSHVYWYRQLPEEGLKFMVYLQKENIIDESGMPKERFSAEFPKEGPSILRIQQVVRGDSAAYFCASSPTGAPSGNTIYFGEGSWLTVV.

This sequence joins TRBV21-1 and TRBJ1-5; TRBD1, the D gene given by the table, was not confirmed from the DNA. TRBV21-1 is a documented pseudogene. This CDR3 comprises 16 residues. The DNA of the CDR3 is TGTGCCAGCAGCAAAGAGGGTTGGGGGCACAATCAGCCCCAGCATTTT. Amino acid sequence: CASSKEGWGHNQPQHF.

The chain has TRBV27 and TRBJ1-1, with D perhaps TRBD1 (5 bases). The length of the CDR3 is 12 residues. Germline lookup yields CDR1 MNHEY and CDR2 SMNVEV (reference sequence). Between the trimmed V and J ends, which lost 8 bases and 5 bases, there was a span of 12 bases. This CDR3 reads CASAGWLTEAFF. CDR3 DNA sequence: TGTGCCAGCGCAGGGTGGTTGACTGAAGCTTTCTTT.

The V and J genes are TRBV6-6 and TRBJ1-5; 10 positions match TRBD1. The junction had 7 bases not matched to a gene; V was cut back by 5 bases and J by 0 bases. The CDR3 is 17 amino acids. Germline V gene data show CDR1 as MNHNY and CDR2 as SVGAGI (reference sequence). As DNA, the CDR3 is TGTGCCAGCAGTCGATATGGGACAGGGGATAGCAATCAGCCCCAGCATTTT. It specifies CASSRYGTGDSNQPQHF.

The chain recombines TRBV11-3 with TRBJ2-1, with D tentatively TRBD2 (7 bases). The CDR3 is 15 amino acids. Per the germline V gene, CDR1 is SGHNT and CDR2 is YENEEA. V lost 2 bases and J 3 bases, leaving 11 bases between the germline ends. The CDR3 bases are TGTGCCAGCAGCTTAAGGGGGACTAACTACAATGAGCAGTTCTTC. Its protein is CASSLRGTNYNEQFF.

CDR3 nucleotides: TGTGCCAGCAGCAAGACAGGGGGCCTAGATCAGCCCCAGCATTTT. Translation gives CASSKTGGLDQPQHF. The chain is built from TRBV9 and TRBJ1-5, with 10 bases that match TRBD1. J lost 5 bases, V lost 4 bases, and 6 bases had no gene match. There are 15 residues in the CDR3. The germline CDR1 and CDR2 sequences are SGDLS and YYNGEE.

V gene TRBV27 combines with J gene TRBJ1-6, with 10 bases aligning to TRBD1. Trimming at V came to 5 bases and at J to 7 bases, leaving 2 bases not matched to a gene. This CDR3 has 14 amino acids. Germline V gene sequence: CDR1 MNHEY, CDR2 SMNVEV (reference sequence). The CDR3 DNA reads as TGTGCCAGCAGTGGGGGACAGGGGAATTCACCCCTCCACTTT. It codes for CASSGGQGNSPLHF.

This rearrangement joins TRBV6-5 to TRBJ2-3; D is unclear. Germline lookup yields CDR1 MNHEY and CDR2 SVGAGI. The CDR3 totals 10 residues. Trimming cost V 6 bases and J 4 bases, with 2 bases left between them. Here the CDR3 DNA reads TGTGCCAGCAGCGCAGATACGCAGTATTTT. Encoded protein: CASSADTQYF.

CDR3 amino acids: CASSPYRGTDFLFAGYGYTF. The CDR3 DNA reads as TGTGCCAGCTCACCATATCGCGGGACCGATTTTTTGTTCGCGGGGTATGGCTACACCTTC. The chain has TRBV18 and TRBJ1-2, with a possible D match to TRBD1 (5 bases). The germline CDR1 and CDR2 sequences are KGHSH and LQKENI. The CDR3 has 20 amino acids. The V end was cut by 2 bases, the J end by 5 bases, with 30 bases between.

V is TRBV7-9 and J is TRBJ1-1; D gene uncertain. Germline CDR1 and CDR2: SEHNR and FQNEAQ (reference sequence). Between the trimmed V and J ends, which lost 7 bases and 7 bases, there was a span of 10 bases. The CDR3 is 11 amino acids. The CDR3 sequence is CASTPRFEAFF. The CDR3, as DNA: TGTGCCAGCACCCCGAGGTTTGAAGCTTTCTTT. The entire variable domain, with the rest obtained from reference TRBV7-9 and TRBJ1-1, is as follows: DTGVSQNPRHKITKRGQNVTFRCDPISEHNRLYWYRQTLGQGPEFLTYFQNEAQLEKSRLLSDRFSAERPKGSFSTLEIQRTEQGDSAMYLCASTPRFEAFFGQGTRLTVV.

The J gene is TRBJ2-5, the V gene TRBV10-3, with 7 bases that match TRBD2. V trimming: 5 bases; J trimming: 5 bases; junction bases outside the gene matches: 5. Per the germline V gene, CDR1 is ENHRY and CDR2 is SYGVKD. The CDR3 runs 13 residues. CDR3 bases: TGTGCCATCAGTAAAGCGGGGTTGGAGACCCAGTACTTC. Its translation is CAISKAGLETQYF.

The CDR3 region is CASSRGILSGGASETQYF. In nucleotides, the CDR3 is TGTGCCAGCAGCCGTGGGATTTTAAGCGGGGGGGCCAGTGAGACCCAGTACTTC. The genes are TRBV11-2 and TRBJ2-5, with 10 bases fitting TRBD2. Trimming at V came to 5 bases and at J to 5 bases, leaving 17 bases not matched to a gene. The CDR3 is 18 amino acids. Germline CDR1 and CDR2: SGHAT and FQNNGV.

The rearrangement links TRBV7-9 to TRBJ1-1; no clear D. Germline loops: CDR1 SEHNR, CDR2 FQNEAQ (reference sequence). The CDR3 sequence is 14 residues long. V shed 5 bases and J shed 4 bases, with 14 bases lying between them. This chain's CDR3 is CASSELGGLTEAFF. The CDR3 DNA follows: TGTGCCAGCAGCGAACTCGGAGGGCTCACTGAAGCTTTCTTT.

The rearrangement joins TRBV3-1 (or the pseudogene TRBV3-2) to TRBJ2-1, with TRBD1 matching 9 bases. Germline CDR1 and CDR2: LGHDT and YNNKEL (reference sequence). There are 15 residues in the CDR3. Germline trimming cut 4 bases from V and 7 bases from J; bases unmatched to any gene: 8. DNA for the CDR3: TGTGCCAGCAGCCCCCGGACAGGGGACTTGAATGAGCAGTTCTTC. This gives the protein CASSPRTGDLNEQFF.